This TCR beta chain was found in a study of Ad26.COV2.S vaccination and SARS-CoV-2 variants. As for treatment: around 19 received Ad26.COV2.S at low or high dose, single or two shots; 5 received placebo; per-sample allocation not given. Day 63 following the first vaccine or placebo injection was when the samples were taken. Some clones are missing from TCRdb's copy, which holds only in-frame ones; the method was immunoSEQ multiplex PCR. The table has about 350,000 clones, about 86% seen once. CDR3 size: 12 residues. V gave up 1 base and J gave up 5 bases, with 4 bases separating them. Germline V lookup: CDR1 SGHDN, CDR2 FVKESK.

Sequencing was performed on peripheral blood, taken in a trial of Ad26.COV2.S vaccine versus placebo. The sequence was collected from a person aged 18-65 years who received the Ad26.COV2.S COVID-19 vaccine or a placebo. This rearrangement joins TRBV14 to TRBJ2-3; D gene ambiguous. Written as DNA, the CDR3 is TGTGCCAGCAGCCAAGCGGTAGATACGCAGTATTTT. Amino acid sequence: CASSQAVDTQYF.